The rows below give T cell receptor beta chains drawn from one sample of a study of shared clonotypes between healthy human individuals. Clones were read by immunoSEQ multiplex PCR, and TCRdb kept only the in-frame ones, dropping some. The repertoire holds nearly 500,000 clones, about 82% seen once, with roughly 13% in the top ten. Sequenced sample: PBMCs. These receptors were collected from a woman aged 35 to 49 in good health. Some clones in this sample may be carry-over from other donors' samples. Each CDR3 is given with its conserved first and last residue. A D gene is named only where the DNA matches it firmly. Not every row has a clone size; where given, it reads once, few, many or a size class.

clone size,D gene,J gene,V gene,CDR3 DNA,CDR3 protein
NA,NA,TRBJ2-7,TRBV6-6,TGTGCCAGCAAAACCCGTCAGGGGAAAGGATACGAGCAGTACTTC,CASKTRQGKGYEQYF
once,NA,TRBJ2-2,TRBV11-3,TGTGCCAGCAGAATAGGATGGGCTGGGGAGCTGTTTTTT,CASRIGWAGELFF
NA,TRBD1,TRBJ2-6,TRBV28,TGTGCCAGCAGAGAGACAGGGAACTCTGGGGCCAACGTCCTGACTTTC,CASRETGNSGANVLTF
NA,TRBD1,TRBJ1-1,TRBV2,TGTGCCAGCAGACTCAGGGGGAAGAACACTGAAGCTTTCTTT,CASRLRGKNTEAFF
NA,TRBD1,TRBJ2-6,TRBV28,TGTGCCAGCGGGGACAGACTCTCTGGGGCCAACGTCCTGACTTTC,CASGDRLSGANVLTF
NA,NA,TRBJ1-1,TRBV5-6,TGTGCCAGCAGCTTGGATACTTCCCGGGTTACTGAAGCTTTCTTT,CASSLDTSRVTEAFF
once,TRBD2,TRBJ2-3,TRBV11-3,TGTGCCAGCAGCCCCGGGACTAGCGGGAGAACAGATACGCAGTATTTT,CASSPGTSGRTDTQYF
NA,NA,TRBJ2-1,TRBV18,TGTGCCAGCTCACCCTGGTCGGGACTGGGTTACAATGAGCAGTTCTTC,CASSPWSGLGYNEQFF
NA,NA,TRBJ1-5,TRBV2,TGTGCCAGCCGGGACCAGGTGCGGAATCAGCCCCAGCATTTT,CASRDQVRNQPQHF
NA,NA,TRBJ2-1,TRBV2,TGTGCCAGCAGTGATACTGGGGAAGATGAGCAGTTCTTC,CASSDTGEDEQFF
NA,TRBD1,TRBJ1-1,TRBV9,TGTGCCAGCAGCCCGGGGACAGGGACTGAAGCTTTCTTT,CASSPGTGTEAFF
few,NA,TRBJ1-5,TRBV19,TGTGCCAGTAGGCAGGGATCCCATAGCAATCAGCCCCAGCATTTT,CASRQGSHSNQPQHF
NA,NA,TRBJ2-2,TRBV7-9,TGTGCCAGCAGCTTAGAACAGGGTTATACCGGGGAGCTGTTTTTT,CASSLEQGYTGELFF
few,TRBD1,TRBJ1-4,TRBV29-1,TGCAGCGTTAACACAGGGGGCAGAGGAGAAAAACTGTTTTTT,CSVNTGGRGEKLFF
NA,NA,TRBJ1-4,TRBV7-9,TGTGCCAGCAGACCGAACATACAGGAAAAGGGCTTGAATGAAAAACTGTTTTTT,CASRPNIQEKGLNEKLFF
NA,NA,TRBJ1-1,TRBV7-8,TGTGCCAGCAGTATAGGGAACACTGAAGCTTTCTTT,CASSIGNTEAFF
NA,NA,TRBJ2-7,TRBV5-1,TGCGCCAGCAGCTTGGAGGAGTGGCGCGAGCAGTACTTC,CASSLEEWREQYF
once,NA,TRBJ2-1,TRBV27,TGTGCCAGCAGTCTTACAGACAACAATGAGCAGTTCTTC,CASSLTDNNEQFF
NA,NA,TRBJ2-2,TRBV7-8,TGTGCCAGCAGCTTGGGTCGGCAGGCCGGGGAGCTGTTTTTT,CASSLGRQAGELFF
NA,NA,TRBJ2-5,TRBV4-1,TGCGCCAGCAGCCAAGTCTCCCTGGGGCCCCAAGAGACCCAGTACTTC,CASSQVSLGPQETQYF
NA,TRBD1,TRBJ1-1,TRBV7-9,TGTGCCAGCAGCCATAACAGGGACACAGGGGGAGCTTTCTTT,CASSHNRDTGGAFF
NA,TRBD2,TRBJ2-3,TRBV27,TGTGCCAGCAGTCCAAGGACTAGCGGGACGGCAGATACGCAGTATTTT,CASSPRTSGTADTQYF
NA,TRBD1,TRBJ2-3,TRBV11-2,TGTGCCAGCAGCGCCCGGGACAGGGATGTCACAGATACGCAGTATTTT,CASSARDRDVTDTQYF
few,NA,TRBJ2-7,TRBV5-4,TGTGCCAGCAGCTTGGTCGGGGGTCTTCAGGGCGAGCAGTACTTC,CASSLVGGLQGEQYF
few,NA,TRBJ2-1,TRBV5-1,TGCGCCAGCAGCTCGAAGACGGGACTGGGGATCTTTGAGCAGTTCTTC,CASSSKTGLGIFEQFF
NA,TRBD2,TRBJ2-5,TRBV10-2,TGCGCCAGCAGGATTAGCGGGAGGGGGCGGGAGACCCAGTACTTC,CASRISGRGRETQYF
NA,NA,TRBJ2-3,TRBV28,TGTGCCAGCAGTTCCGGGACGGGGCTTCCAGATACGCAGTATTTT,CASSSGTGLPDTQYF
NA,NA,TRBJ2-3,TRBV10-1,TGCGCCAGCGCCCTGAACGAGCACACAGATACGCAGTATTTT,CASALNEHTDTQYF
many,TRBD1,TRBJ2-1,TRBV25-1,TGTGCCAGCAGTGCCGGGACAGGGGATCTCGATGAGCAGTTCTTC,CASSAGTGDLDEQFF
NA,NA,TRBJ1-1,TRBV6-1,TGTGCCAGCAGTGGCGGGGGGAACACTGAAGCTTTCTTT,CASSGGGNTEAFF
NA,NA,TRBJ1-5,TRBV27,TGTGCCAGCAGTCTGCGGACCAGCAATCAGCCCCAGCATTTT,CASSLRTSNQPQHF
NA,NA,TRBJ2-5,TRBV30,TGTGCCTGGGCGTTATGGGGTCAAGAGACCCAGTACTTC,CAWALWGQETQYF
NA,NA,TRBJ2-7,TRBV28,TGTGCCAGCAGTTTCGGGACGAAGCAGTACTTC,CASSFGTKQYF
NA,NA,TRBJ1-4,TRBV7-9,TGTGCCAGCAGCTTCATCACCGACAGTGCAACTAATGAAAAACTGTTTTTT,CASSFITDSATNEKLFF
once,NA,TRBJ1-2,TRBV7-9,TGTGCCAGCAGCTTAGAGAGTGACTATGGCTACACCTTC,CASSLESDYGYTF
NA,NA,TRBJ2-2,TRBV11-1,TGTGCCAGCAGCTTCTACACCGGGGAGCTGTTTTTT,CASSFYTGELFF
NA,TRBD1,TRBJ1-1,TRBV5-1,TGCGCCAGCAGTAGCGGACAGGGTATGAACACTGAAGCTTTCTTT,CASSSGQGMNTEAFF
NA,TRBD1,TRBJ2-1,TRBV11-2,TGTGCCAGCAGCTTCTTTCGTGGGACAGGAGGGAATGAGCAGTTCTTC,CASSFFRGTGGNEQFF
NA,NA,TRBJ2-6,TRBV28,TGTGCCAGCAGTTCCTTCCCCGGGAACCTGGCTGGGGCCAACGTCCTGACTTTC,CASSSFPGNLAGANVLTF
NA,TRBD2,TRBJ2-1,TRBV7-9,TGTGCCAGCAGCTTAGAGGGCGGGAGGGCCAGTGAGCAGTTCTTC,CASSLEGGRASEQFF
NA,NA,TRBJ2-1,TRBV7-3,TGTGCCAGCAGCCCGATGGGGCTAGCAAGCGGGGACACTGAGCAGTTCTTC,CASSPMGLASGDTEQFF
NA,TRBD1,TRBJ2-2,TRBV2,TGTGCCAGCAAGGGACAGGATTACACCGGGGAGCTGTTTTTT,CASKGQDYTGELFF
NA,NA,TRBJ1-2,TRBV5-1,TGCGCCAGCAGCTTGAATGGCGGGAACTATGGCTACACCTTC,CASSLNGGNYGYTF
NA,NA,TRBJ2-3,TRBV9,TGTGCCAGCGCGAGAAGGGTAGGTGGAGATACGCAGTATTTT,CASARRVGGDTQYF
NA,NA,TRBJ1-1,TRBV7-9,TGTGCCAGCAGGAAGGGAGGGGCGGGAAACACTGAAGCTTTCTTT,CASRKGGAGNTEAFF
NA,TRBD2,TRBJ2-7,TRBV14,TGTGCCAGCAGCCGCCCAACTAGCGGGAGGGCGGGGGAGCAGTACTTC,CASSRPTSGRAGEQYF
NA,NA,TRBJ1-1,TRBV6-5,TGTGCCAGCAGTTACAAGGGGGACACTGAAGCTTTCTTT,CASSYKGDTEAFF
NA,NA,TRBJ2-3,TRBV2,TGTGCCAGCAGGACGGACGGCACAGATACGCAGTATTTT,CASRTDGTDTQYF
NA,NA,TRBJ2-7,TRBV10-1,TGCGCCAGCAGTTTCGGGGCCTACGAGCAGTACTTC,CASSFGAYEQYF